This T cell receptor (beta chain) was obtained from a study of blood T cell repertoires in COVID-19. Trimming left V 5 bases short and J 6 bases short, with 17 bases between. CDR3 length: 15 amino acids. The germline CDR1 and CDR2 sequences are SSHAT and FNYEAQ (reference sequence). TCRdb keeps only in-frame clones here, not all; method: immunoSEQ multiplex PCR. Among a few hundred thousand clones listed, 85% were seen once. This receptor was obtained from a woman in her late teens or twenties with acute or convalescent COVID-19. Sequences were obtained from peripheral blood. The chain has TRBV7-7 and TRBJ2-1; maybe TRBD2 (6 bases). CDR3 in amino acids: CASSRDLVALNEQFF. For the CDR3, the DNA is TGTGCCAGCAGCCGGGACTTAGTGGCTCTCAATGAGCAGTTCTTC. The whole variable domain, filled in from reference TRBV7-7 and TRBJ2-1, reads GAGVSQSPRYKVTKRGQDVTLRCDPISSHATLYWYQQALGQGPEFLTYFNYEAQPDKSGLPSDRFSAERPEGSISTLTIQRTEQRDSAMYRCASSRDLVALNEQFFGPGTRLTVL.